This T cell receptor beta chain comes out of a study of T cell repertoires in ileal Crohn's disease. Whole-study context: About 37% were active smokers at surgery; median disease duration was about 7.5 years.

Findings and caveats of the study: Active smokers at surgery had more clonal expansions than non-smokers.

Time point of the sample: neoterminal ileum biopsy at postoperative endoscopy, about 6 months after surgery. Patients were adults with ileal or ileocolonic Crohn's disease needing resection. Assay: immunoSEQ multiplex PCR; the TCRdb copy retains only in-frame clones and omits some. The sample lists about 13,000 clones, about 70% occurring once. About this clone: Its antigen is still unknown.

Germline CDR1 MGHDK, CDR2 SYGVNS. The CDR3 has 13 residues. With V trimmed by 7 bases and J by 2 bases, 2 bases remained unmatched. Material for sequencing was ileal tissue. V usage is TRBV25-1 and J usage is TRBJ1-3, with 7 bases that match TRBD1. The TCR originated in an adult with Crohn's disease. This CDR3 reads CASTDRPGNTIYF. Written as DNA, the CDR3 is TGTGCCAGCACGGACAGGCCTGGAAACACCATATATTTT. Full variable domain (missing parts from reference TRBV25-1 and TRBJ1-3): EADIYQTPRYLVIGTGKKITLECSQTMGHDKMYWYQQDPGMELHLIHYSYGVNSTEKGDLSSESTVSRIRTEHFPLTLESARPSHTSQYLCASTDRPGNTIYFGEGSWLTVV.